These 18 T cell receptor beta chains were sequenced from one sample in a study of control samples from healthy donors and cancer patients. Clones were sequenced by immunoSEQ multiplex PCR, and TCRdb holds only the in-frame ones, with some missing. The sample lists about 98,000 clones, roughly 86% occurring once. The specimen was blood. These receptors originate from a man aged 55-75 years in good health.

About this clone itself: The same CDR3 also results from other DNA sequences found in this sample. The CDR3 reads CASSLTGTNEKLFF. Written as DNA, the CDR3 is TGTGCCAGCAGCTTAACGGGGACTAATGAAAAACTGTTTTTT. The rearrangement uses TRBV11-2 and TRBJ1-4; D is undetermined. The V gene lost 2 bases and the J gene lost 2 bases, with 6 bases spanning the gap. This CDR3 is built from 14 residues. Germline V gene data show CDR1 as SGHAT and CDR2 as FQNNGV.

The CDR3 here is CASKGGTGTYSNQPQHF. The DNA for the CDR3 is TGTGCCAGTAAGGGAGGGACAGGGACGTATAGCAATCAGCCCCAGCATTTT. J is TRBJ1-5 and V is TRBV19; 9 nucleotides line up with TRBD1. Germline V CDR1 and CDR2: LNHDA, SQIVND (reference sequence). V lost 7 bases and J lost 0; bases outside the gene matches: 10. This CDR3 is 17 amino acids long.

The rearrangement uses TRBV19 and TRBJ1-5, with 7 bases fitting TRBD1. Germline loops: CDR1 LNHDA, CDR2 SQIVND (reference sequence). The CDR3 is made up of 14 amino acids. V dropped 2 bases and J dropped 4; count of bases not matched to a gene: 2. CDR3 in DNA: TGTGCCAGTAGTATAAAGGGGGCAAATCAGCCCCAGCATTTT. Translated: CASSIKGANQPQHF.

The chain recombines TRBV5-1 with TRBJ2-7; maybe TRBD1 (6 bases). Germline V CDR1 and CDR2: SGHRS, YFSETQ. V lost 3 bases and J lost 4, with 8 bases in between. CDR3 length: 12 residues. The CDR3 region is CASSSDRYEQYF. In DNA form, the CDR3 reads TGCGCCAGCAGCTCCGACAGGTACGAGCAGTACTTC. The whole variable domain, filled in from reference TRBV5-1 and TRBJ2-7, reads KAGVTQTPRYLIKTRGQQVTLSCSPISGHRSVSWYQQTPGQGLQFLFEYFSETQRNKGNFPGRFSGRQFSNSRSEMNVSTLELGDSALYLCASSSDRYEQYFGPGTRLTVT.

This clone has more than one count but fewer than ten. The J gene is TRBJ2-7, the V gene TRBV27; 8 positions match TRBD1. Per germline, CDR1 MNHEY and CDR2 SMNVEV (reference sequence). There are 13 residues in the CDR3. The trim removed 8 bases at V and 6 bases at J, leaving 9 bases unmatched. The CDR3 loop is CASAGTGDFEQYF. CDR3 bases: TGTGCCAGCGCCGGGACAGGAGACTTCGAGCAGTACTTC.

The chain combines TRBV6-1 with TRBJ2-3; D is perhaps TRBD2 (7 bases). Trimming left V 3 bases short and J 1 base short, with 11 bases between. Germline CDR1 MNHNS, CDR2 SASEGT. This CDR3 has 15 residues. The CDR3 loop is CASSEAGARTDTQYF. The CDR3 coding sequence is TGTGCCAGCAGTGAGGCGGGGGCGCGCACAGATACGCAGTATTTT.

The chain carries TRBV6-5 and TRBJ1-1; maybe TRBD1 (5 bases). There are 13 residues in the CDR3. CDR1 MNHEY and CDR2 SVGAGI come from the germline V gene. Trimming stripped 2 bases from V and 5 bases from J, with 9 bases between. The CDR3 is CASSYGGGTEAFF. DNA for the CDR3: TGTGCCAGCAGTTACGGGGGAGGGACTGAAGCTTTCTTT.

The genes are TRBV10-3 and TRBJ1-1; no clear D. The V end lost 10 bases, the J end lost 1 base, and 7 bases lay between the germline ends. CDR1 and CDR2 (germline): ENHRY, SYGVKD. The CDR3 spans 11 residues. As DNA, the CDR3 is TGTGCCACCCTCCGGAACACTGAAGCTTTCTTT. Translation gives CATLRNTEAFF.

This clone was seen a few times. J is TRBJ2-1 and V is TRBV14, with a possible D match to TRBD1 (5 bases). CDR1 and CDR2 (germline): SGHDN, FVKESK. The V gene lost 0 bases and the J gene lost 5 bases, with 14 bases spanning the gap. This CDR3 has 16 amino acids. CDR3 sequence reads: CASSQEAGPINNEQFF. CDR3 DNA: TGTGCCAGCAGCCAAGAGGCAGGGCCGATTAACAATGAGCAGTTCTTC.

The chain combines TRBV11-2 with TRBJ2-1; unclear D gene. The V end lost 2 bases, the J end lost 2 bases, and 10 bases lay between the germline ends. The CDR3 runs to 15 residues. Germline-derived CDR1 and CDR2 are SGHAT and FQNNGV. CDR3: CASSLSSGAYNEQFF. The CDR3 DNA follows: TGTGCCAGCAGCTTAAGTTCTGGGGCCTACAATGAGCAGTTCTTC.

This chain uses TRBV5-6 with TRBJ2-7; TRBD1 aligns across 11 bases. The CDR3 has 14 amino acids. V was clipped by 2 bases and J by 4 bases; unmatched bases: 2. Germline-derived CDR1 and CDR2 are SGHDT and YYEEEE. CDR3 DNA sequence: TGTGCCAGCAGCTTAGGACAGGGGGCATACGAGCAGTACTTC. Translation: CASSLGQGAYEQYF. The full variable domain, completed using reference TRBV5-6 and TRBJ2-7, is DAGVTQSPTHLIKTRGQQVTLRCSPKSGHDTVSWYQQALGQGPQFIFQYYEEEERQRGNFPDRFSGHQFPNYSSELNVNALLLGDSALYLCASSLGQGAYEQYFGPGTRLTVT.

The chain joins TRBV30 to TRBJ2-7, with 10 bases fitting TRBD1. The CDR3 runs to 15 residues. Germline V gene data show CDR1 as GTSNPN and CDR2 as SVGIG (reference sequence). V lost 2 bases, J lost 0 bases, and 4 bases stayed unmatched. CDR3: CAWSSGQGVSYEQYF. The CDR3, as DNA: TGTGCCTGGAGTTCTGGACAGGGGGTCTCCTACGAGCAGTACTTC.

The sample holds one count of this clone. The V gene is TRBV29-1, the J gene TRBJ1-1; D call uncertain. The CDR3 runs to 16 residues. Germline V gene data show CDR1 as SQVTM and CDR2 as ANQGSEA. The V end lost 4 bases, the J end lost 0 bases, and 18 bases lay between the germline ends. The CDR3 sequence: CSVGGRTRLMNTEAFF. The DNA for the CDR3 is TGCAGCGTTGGCGGCCGAACCCGACTTATGAACACTGAAGCTTTCTTT.

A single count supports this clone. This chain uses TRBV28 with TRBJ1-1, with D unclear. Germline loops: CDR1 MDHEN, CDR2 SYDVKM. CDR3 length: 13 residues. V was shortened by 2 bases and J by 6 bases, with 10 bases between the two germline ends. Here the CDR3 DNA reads TGTGCCAGCAGTTTAAAGCCCGTACCTGAAGCTTTCTTT. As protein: CASSLKPVPEAFF. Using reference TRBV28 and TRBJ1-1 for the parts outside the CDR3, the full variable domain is DVKVTQSSRYLVKRTGEKVFLECVQDMDHENMFWYRQDPGLGLRLIYFSYDVKMKEKGDIPEGYSVSREKKERFSLILESASTNQTSMYLCASSLKPVPEAFFGQGTRLTVV.

In DNA, the CDR3 is TGCGCCAGCAGCCTCTCTACCCTGAGCTCCTACAATGAGCAGTTCTTC. Protein sequence: CASSLSTLSSYNEQFF. The chain recombines TRBV5-1 with TRBJ2-1; no definite D call. Trimming took off 4 bases at V and 0 bases at J, with 14 bases between the two ends. Germline V gene sequence: CDR1 SGHRS, CDR2 YFSETQ. The CDR3 runs 16 residues.

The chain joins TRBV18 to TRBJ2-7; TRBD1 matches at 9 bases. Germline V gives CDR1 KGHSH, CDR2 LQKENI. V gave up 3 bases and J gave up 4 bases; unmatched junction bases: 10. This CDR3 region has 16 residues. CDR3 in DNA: TGTGCCAGCTCACCGCGGGGACAGGGAAAGCTTTACGAGCAGTACTTC. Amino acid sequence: CASSPRGQGKLYEQYF.

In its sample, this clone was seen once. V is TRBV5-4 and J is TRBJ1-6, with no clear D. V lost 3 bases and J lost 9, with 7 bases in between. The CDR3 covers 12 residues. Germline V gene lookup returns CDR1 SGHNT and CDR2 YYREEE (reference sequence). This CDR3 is CASSSSGSPLHF. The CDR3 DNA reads TGTGCCAGCAGCTCTTCGGGTTCACCCCTCCACTTT.

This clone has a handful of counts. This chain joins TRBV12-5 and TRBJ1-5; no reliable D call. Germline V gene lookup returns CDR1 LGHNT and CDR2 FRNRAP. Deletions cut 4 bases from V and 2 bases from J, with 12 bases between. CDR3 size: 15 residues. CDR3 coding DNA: TGTGCTAGTGGTTCACTCTTAACCGGCAATCAGCCCCAGCATTTT. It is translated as CASGSLLTGNQPQHF.